This entry is about one T cell receptor beta chain. The sample is drawn from a study of blood T cell repertoires in COVID-19. The length of the CDR3 is 15 residues. Germline trimming cut 3 bases from V and 5 bases from J; bases unmatched to any gene: 10. From germline, CDR1 is GTSNPN and CDR2 SVGIG (reference sequence). Original handling: Reference gene primer amplification gave nucleated cell count estimates. The protocol was immunoSEQ multiplex PCR, while the TCRdb copy is restricted to in-frame clones and leaves out a portion. V and J calls plus clone size are reproduced from that table; the DNA served to infer D and trimming. This sample has 120,000 to 150,000 clones, with approximately 80% found just once.

The clonotype was recovered from a human donor with acute or convalescent COVID-19. The donor label of this sample is uncertain. J is TRBJ1-1 and V is TRBV30; TRBD1 agrees at 9 bases. The sample comprised peripheral blood. The CDR3 DNA follows: TGTGCCTGGAGGGTCACAGGGGGCGCGTTGACTGAAGCTTTCTTT. Translating it yields CAWRVTGGALTEAFF.